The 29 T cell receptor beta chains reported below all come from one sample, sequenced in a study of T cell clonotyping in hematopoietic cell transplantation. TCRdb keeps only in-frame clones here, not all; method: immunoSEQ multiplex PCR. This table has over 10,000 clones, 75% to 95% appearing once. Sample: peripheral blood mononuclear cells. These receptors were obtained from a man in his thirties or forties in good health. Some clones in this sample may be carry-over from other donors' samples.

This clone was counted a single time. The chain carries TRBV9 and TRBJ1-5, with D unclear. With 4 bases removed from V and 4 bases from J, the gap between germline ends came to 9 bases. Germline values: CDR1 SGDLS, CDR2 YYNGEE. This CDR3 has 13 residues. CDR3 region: CASSTQTNQPQHF. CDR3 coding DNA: TGTGCCAGCAGCACCCAGACAAATCAGCCCCAGCATTTT.

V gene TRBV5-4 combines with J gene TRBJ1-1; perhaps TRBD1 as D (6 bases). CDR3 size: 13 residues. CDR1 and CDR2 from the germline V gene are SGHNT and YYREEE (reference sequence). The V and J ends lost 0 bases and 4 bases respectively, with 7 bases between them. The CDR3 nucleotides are TGTGCCAGCAGCTTGGAACAGGGCACTGAAGCTTTCTTT. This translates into CASSLEQGTEAFF.

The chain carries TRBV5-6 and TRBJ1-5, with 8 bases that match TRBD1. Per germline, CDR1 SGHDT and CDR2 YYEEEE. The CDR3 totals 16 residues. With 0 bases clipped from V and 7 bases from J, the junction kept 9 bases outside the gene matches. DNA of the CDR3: TGTGCCAGCAGCTTGGCCGAGACAGGGGAAGAACAGCCCCAGCATTTT. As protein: CASSLAETGEEQPQHF.

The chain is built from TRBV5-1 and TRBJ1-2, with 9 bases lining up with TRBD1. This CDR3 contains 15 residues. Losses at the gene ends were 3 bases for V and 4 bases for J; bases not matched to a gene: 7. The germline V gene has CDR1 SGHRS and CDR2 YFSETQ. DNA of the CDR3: TGCGCCAGCAGCTCGGGACAGGGCCAAGGCTATGGCTACACCTTC. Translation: CASSSGQGQGYGYTF.

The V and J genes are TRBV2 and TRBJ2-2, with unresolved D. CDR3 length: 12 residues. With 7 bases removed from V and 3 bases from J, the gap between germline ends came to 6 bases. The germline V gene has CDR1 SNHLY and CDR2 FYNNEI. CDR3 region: CASTGDTGELFF. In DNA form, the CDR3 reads TGTGCCAGCACGGGTGACACCGGGGAGCTGTTTTTT. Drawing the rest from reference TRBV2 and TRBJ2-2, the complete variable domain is EPEVTQTPSHQVTQMGQEVILRCVPISNHLYFYWYRQILGQKVEFLVSFYNNEISEKSEIFDDQFSVERPDGSNFTLKIRSTKLEDSAMYFCASTGDTGELFFGEGSRLTVL.

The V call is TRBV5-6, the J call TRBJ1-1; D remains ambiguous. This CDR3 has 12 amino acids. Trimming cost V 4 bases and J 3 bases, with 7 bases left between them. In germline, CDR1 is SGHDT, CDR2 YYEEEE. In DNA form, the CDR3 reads TGTGCCAGCAGCCGCTCTTACACTGAAGCTTTCTTT. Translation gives CASSRSYTEAFF.

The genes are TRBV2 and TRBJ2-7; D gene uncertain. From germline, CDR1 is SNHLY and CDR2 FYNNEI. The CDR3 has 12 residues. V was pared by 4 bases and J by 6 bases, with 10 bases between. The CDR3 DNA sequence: TGTGCCAGCAGTGGAATTATGGGCGAGCAGTACTTC. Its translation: CASSGIMGEQYF. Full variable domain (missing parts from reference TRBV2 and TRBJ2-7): EPEVTQTPSHQVTQMGQEVILRCVPISNHLYFYWYRQILGQKVEFLVSFYNNEISEKSEIFDDQFSVERPDGSNFTLKIRSTKLEDSAMYFCASSGIMGEQYFGPGTRLTVT.

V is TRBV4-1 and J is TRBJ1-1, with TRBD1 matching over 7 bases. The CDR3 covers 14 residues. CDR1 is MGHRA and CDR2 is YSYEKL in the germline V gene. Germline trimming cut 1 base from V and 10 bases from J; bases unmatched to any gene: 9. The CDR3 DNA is TGCGCCAGCAGCCAAGTAGGGGGCCCTGGCGGAGCTTTCTTT. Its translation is CASSQVGGPGGAFF.

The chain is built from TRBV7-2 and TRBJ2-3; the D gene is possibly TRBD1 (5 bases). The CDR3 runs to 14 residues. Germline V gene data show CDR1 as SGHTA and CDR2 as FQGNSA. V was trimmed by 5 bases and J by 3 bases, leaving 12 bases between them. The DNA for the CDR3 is TGTGCCAGCAGCATCACTCGACAGACAGATACGCAGTATTTT. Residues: CASSITRQTDTQYF.

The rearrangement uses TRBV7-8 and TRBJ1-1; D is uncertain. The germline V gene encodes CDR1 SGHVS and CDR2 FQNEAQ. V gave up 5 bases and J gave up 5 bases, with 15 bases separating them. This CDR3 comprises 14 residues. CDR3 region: CASSPIGGRTEAFF. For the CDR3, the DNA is TGTGCCAGCAGCCCTATAGGAGGGCGGACTGAAGCTTTCTTT.

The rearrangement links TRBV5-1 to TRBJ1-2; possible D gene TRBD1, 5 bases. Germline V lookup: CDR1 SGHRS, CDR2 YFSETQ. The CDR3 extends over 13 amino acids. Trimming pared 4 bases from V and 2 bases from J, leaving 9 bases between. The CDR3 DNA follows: TGCGCCAGCAGCGTGACAGAAAACTATGGCTACACCTTC. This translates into CASSVTENYGYTF.

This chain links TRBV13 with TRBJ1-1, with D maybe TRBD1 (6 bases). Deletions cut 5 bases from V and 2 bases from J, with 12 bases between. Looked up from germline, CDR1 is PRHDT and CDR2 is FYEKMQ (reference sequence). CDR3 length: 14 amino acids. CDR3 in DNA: TGTGCCAGCAGCGGAGGGACACGAAACACTGAAGCTTTCTTT. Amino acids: CASSGGTRNTEAFF. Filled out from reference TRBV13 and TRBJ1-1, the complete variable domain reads AAGVIQSPRHLIKEKRETATLKCYPIPRHDTVYWYQQGPGQDPQFLISFYEKMQSDKGSIPDRFSAQQFSDYHSELNMSSLELGDSALYFCASSGGTRNTEAFFGQGTRLTVV.

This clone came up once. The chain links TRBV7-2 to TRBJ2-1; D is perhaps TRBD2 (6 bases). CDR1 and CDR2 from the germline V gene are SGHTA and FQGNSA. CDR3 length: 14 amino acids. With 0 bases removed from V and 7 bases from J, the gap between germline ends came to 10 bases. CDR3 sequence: CASSLASGPNEQFF. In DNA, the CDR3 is TGTGCCAGCAGCTTAGCTAGCGGCCCAAATGAGCAGTTCTTC.

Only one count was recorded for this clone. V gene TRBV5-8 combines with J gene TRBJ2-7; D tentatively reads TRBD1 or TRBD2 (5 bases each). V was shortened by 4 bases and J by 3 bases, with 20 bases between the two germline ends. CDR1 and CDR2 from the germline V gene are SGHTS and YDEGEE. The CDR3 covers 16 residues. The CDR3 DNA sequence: TGTGCCAGCAGCAGTGGGCGGTGGGGGTCCAGCTACGAGCAGTACTTC. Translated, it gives CASSSGRWGSSYEQYF.

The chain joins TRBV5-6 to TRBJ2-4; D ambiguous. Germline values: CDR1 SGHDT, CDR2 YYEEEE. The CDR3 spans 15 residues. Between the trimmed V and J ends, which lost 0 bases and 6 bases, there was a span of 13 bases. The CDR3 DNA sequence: TGTGCCAGCAGCTTGGAGGATAGGATTCGAAACATTCAGTACTTC. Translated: CASSLEDRIRNIQYF.

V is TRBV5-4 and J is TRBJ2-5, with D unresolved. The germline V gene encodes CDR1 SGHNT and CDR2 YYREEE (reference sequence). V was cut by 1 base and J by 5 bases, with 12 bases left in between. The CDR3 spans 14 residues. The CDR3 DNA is TGTGCCAGCAGCTTGCAGCTCGGAGAGGAGACCCAGTACTTC. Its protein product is CASSLQLGEETQYF.

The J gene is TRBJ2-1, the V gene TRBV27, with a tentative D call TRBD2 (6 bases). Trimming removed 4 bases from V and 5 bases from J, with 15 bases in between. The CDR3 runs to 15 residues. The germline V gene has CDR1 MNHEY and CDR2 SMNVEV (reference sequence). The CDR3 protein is CASSWESGENNEQFF. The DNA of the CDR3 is TGTGCCAGCAGTTGGGAGTCGGGGGAAAACAATGAGCAGTTCTTC.

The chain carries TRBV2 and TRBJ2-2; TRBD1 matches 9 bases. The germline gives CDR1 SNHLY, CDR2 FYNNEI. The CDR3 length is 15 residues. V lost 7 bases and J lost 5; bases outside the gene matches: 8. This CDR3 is CASNRGQGSTGELFF. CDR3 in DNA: TGTGCCAGCAACCGGGGACAGGGAAGTACCGGGGAGCTGTTTTTT.

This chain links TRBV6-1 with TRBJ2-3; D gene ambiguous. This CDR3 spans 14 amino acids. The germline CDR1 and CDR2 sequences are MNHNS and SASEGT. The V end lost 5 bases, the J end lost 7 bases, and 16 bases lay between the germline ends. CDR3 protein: CASSPGRSQNTQYF. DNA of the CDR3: TGTGCCAGCAGTCCTGGACGGTCCCAGAATACGCAGTATTTT.

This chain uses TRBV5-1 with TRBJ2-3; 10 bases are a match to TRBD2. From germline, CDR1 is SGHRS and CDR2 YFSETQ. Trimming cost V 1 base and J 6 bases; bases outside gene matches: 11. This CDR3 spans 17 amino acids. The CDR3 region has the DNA TGCGCCAGCAGCTTGCCTCCTTCTAGCGGGGGTTCCGATACGCAGTATTTT. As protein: CASSLPPSSGGSDTQYF.

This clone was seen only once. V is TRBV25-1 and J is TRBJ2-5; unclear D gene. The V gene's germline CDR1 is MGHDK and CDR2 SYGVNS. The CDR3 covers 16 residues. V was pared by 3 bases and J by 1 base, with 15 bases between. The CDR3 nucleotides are TGTGCCAGCAGTGACCCCGGGTATCTTTCCCAAGAGACCCAGTACTTC. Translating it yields CASSDPGYLSQETQYF.

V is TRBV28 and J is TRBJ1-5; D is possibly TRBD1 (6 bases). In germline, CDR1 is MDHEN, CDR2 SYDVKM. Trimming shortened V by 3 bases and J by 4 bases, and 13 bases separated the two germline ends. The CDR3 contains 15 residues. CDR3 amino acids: CASSFGTRGNQPQHF. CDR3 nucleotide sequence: TGTGCCAGCAGTTTCGGGACCAGGGGAAATCAGCCCCAGCATTTT.

CDR3 sequence reads: CASSRGLATNTDTQYF. The DNA of the CDR3 is TGTGCCAGCAGCAGGGGACTAGCGACTAACACAGATACGCAGTATTTT. The chain employs TRBV14 and TRBJ2-3, with 10 bases matching TRBD2. The germline gives CDR1 SGHDN, CDR2 FVKESK. This CDR3 contains 16 residues. J gave up 2 bases and V 5 bases, and 7 bases lay outside the gene matches.

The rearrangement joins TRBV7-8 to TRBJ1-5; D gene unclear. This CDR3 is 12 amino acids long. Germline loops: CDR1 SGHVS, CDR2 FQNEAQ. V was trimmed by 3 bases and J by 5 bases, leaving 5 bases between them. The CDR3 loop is CASSFLDQPQHF. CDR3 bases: TGTGCCAGCAGCTTTCTTGATCAGCCCCAGCATTTT.

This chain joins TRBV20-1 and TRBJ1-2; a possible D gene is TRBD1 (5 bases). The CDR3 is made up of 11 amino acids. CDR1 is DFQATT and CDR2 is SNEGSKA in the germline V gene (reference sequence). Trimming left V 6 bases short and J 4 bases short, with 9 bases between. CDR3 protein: CSATGPYGYTF. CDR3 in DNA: TGCAGTGCCACGGGGCCCTATGGCTACACCTTC.

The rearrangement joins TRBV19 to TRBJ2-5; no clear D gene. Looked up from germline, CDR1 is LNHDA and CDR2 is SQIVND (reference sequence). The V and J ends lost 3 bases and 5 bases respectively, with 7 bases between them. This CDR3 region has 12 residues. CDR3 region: CASSIGRETQYF. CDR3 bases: TGTGCCAGTAGTATTGGTCGGGAGACCCAGTACTTC.

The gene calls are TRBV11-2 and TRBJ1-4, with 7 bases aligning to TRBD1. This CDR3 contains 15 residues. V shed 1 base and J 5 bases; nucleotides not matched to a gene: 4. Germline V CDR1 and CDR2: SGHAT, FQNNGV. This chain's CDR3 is CASSLGAGGNEKLFF. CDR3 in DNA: TGTGCCAGCAGCTTAGGGGCAGGGGGGAATGAAAAACTGTTTTTT.

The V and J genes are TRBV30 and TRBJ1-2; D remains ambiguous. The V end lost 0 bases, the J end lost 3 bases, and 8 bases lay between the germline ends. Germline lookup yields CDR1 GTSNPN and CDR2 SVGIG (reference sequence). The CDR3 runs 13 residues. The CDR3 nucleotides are TGTGCCTGGAGTGTCGAGGCAGACTATGGCTACACCTTC. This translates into CAWSVEADYGYTF.

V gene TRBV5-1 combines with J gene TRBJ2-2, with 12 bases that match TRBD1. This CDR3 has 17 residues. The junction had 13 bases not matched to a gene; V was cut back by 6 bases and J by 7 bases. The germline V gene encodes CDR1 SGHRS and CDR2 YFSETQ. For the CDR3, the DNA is TGCGCCAGCACCGATTACTGGGGACAGGGGGCCGACGGGGAGCTGTTTTTT. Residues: CASTDYWGQGADGELFF.